This record concerns one T cell receptor beta chain sequence. Its matching antigen is unknown. The J segment lost 5 bases and the V segment lost 2 bases, leaving 7 bases of the junction unmatched. Germline CDR1 and CDR2: DFQATT and SNEGSKA (reference sequence). The length of the CDR3 is 16 residues. The data stem from a study of identical twins. Study conclusions and caveats: Model-predicted out-of-frame TCR alpha sharing fell below observed values in monozygotic twins. In cord blood, abundant beta clonotypes had fewer insertions; memory showed no trend.

TCRdb called the 5' RACE reads again in MiXCR, with one record for every CDR3 protein. The sample shows 520,000 or so distinct CDR3 sequences, less than 25% of them seen only once. This same sample was also part of a study on T cells expressing NK-cell markers. In that study: From sorted CD3+CD56+NKG2C+, CD3+CD56+NKG2C- and CD3+CD56-NKG2C+ T cells came the TCR beta repertoires. Alpha-beta TCR T cells were the sole sorting target in several experiments, owing to an anti-gamma-delta TCR antibody.

This receptor was identified in a woman between 18 and 29 years old in good health. Specimen: CD4+ T cells sorted from blood. This chain connects TRBV20-1 to TRBJ2-2; 11 bases align to TRBD1. In DNA, the CDR3 is TGCAGTGCTAGAAAGCCCGGGACAGGGGGAACCGGGGAGCTGTTTTTT. Encoded protein: CSARKPGTGGTGELFF.